The next 25 T cell receptor beta chains were all read from a single sample in a study of PD-1 blockade in classical Hodgkin lymphoma. Profiled with immunoSEQ multiplex PCR; TCRdb holds only in-frame clones, not every one. The table shows over 50,000 clones, with approximately 84% occurring only once. Patients all relapsed after autologous stem cell transplantation, and there was variation in brentuximab vedotin exposure. The sequences come from peripheral blood mononuclear cells (PBMCs), collected at baseline. The source is a human donor with classical Hodgkin lymphoma.

J is TRBJ2-7 and V is TRBV11-2; 7 bases are a match to TRBD1. Germline V lookup: CDR1 SGHAT, CDR2 FQNNGV. The length of the CDR3 is 14 residues. The V segment lost 5 bases and the J segment 2 bases; nucleotides outside the gene matches: 6. Written as DNA, the CDR3 is TGTGCCAGCAGCCCCCAGACAGGGACCTACGAGCAGTACTTC. This codes for CASSPQTGTYEQYF.

This chain uses TRBV5-4 with TRBJ2-1; the D gene is possibly TRBD1 (5 bases). The CDR3 spans 15 residues. The germline CDR1 and CDR2 sequences are SGHNT and YYREEE (reference sequence). V was clipped by 2 bases and J by 7 bases, with 16 bases between them. CDR3 nucleotide sequence: TGTGCCAGCAGCTTAGGGGCAAGGAGTAGTAATGAGCAGTTCTTC. This translates into CASSLGARSSNEQFF. Based on the CDR3 plus reference TRBV5-4 and TRBJ2-1, the full variable domain is ETGVTQSPTHLIKTRGQQVTLRCSSQSGHNTVSWYQQALGQGPQFIFQYYREEENGRGNFPPRFSGLQFPNYSSELNVNALELDDSALYLCASSLGARSSNEQFFGPGTRLTVL.

The chain joins TRBV9 to TRBJ1-1; D is undetermined. The CDR3 runs 14 residues. The V gene lost 1 base and the J gene lost 5 bases, with 12 bases spanning the gap. Germline loops: CDR1 SGDLS, CDR2 YYNGEE. In DNA, the CDR3 is TGTGCCAGCAGCGTAACTTATGTGAGAACTGAAGCTTTCTTT. Its translation is CASSVTYVRTEAFF.

The V gene is TRBV5-5, the J gene TRBJ2-1; D may match TRBD1 or TRBD2 (5 bases each). The CDR3 totals 13 residues. CDR1 SGHKS and CDR2 YYEKEE come from the germline V gene (reference sequence). V lost 5 bases and J 8 bases, leaving 14 bases between the germline ends. CDR3 sequence reads: CASRQPRGDEQFF. The DNA of the CDR3 is TGTGCCAGCAGACAACCTAGGGGAGATGAGCAGTTCTTC.

The chain joins TRBV6-5 to TRBJ2-1; D ambiguous. The CDR3 sequence is 11 residues long. Germline CDR1 and CDR2: MNHEY and SVGAGI. V lost 6 bases to trimming and J lost 5 bases, with 5 bases between them. CDR3 sequence (DNA): TGTGCCAGCAGGCTGAACAATGAGCAGTTCTTC. It specifies CASRLNNEQFF.

The genes are TRBV19 and TRBJ1-1; a weak D match, TRBD1 (6 bases). The length of the CDR3 is 14 residues. Trimming left V 4 bases short and J 1 base short, with 10 bases between. CDR1 and CDR2 (germline): LNHDA, SQIVND (reference sequence). As DNA, the CDR3 is TGTGCCAGTAGTAAAACGACAGGGAACACTGAAGCTTTCTTT. Translating gives CASSKTTGNTEAFF. Drawing the rest from reference TRBV19 and TRBJ1-1, the complete variable domain is DGGITQSPKYLFRKEGQNVTLSCEQNLNHDAMYWYRQDPGQGLRLIYYSQIVNDFQKGDIAEGYSVSREKKESFPLTVTSAQKNPTAFYLCASSKTTGNTEAFFGQGTRLTVV.

This clone has a single count. This rearrangement joins TRBV2 to TRBJ2-7; D is unresolved. CDR1 SNHLY and CDR2 FYNNEI come from the germline V gene. V gave up 6 bases and J gave up 7 bases, with 13 bases separating them. The CDR3 consists of 12 residues. CDR3 protein: CASSGSRVEQYF. The CDR3 bases are TGTGCCAGCAGCGGTTCTCGGGTGGAGCAGTACTTC.

The rearrangement uses TRBV30 and TRBJ2-7, with no clear D. Germline assignment: CDR1 GTSNPN and CDR2 SVGIG (reference sequence). The CDR3 covers 12 residues. The V end was cut by 0 bases, the J end by 3 bases, with 6 bases between. CDR3 DNA sequence: TGTGCCTGGAGTGTCCAAGGCTACGAGCAGTACGTC. It is translated as CAWSVQGYEQYV.

The CDR3 sequence: CASSLAPQQGDAEAFF. DNA for the CDR3: TGTGCCAGCAGCTTGGCCCCCCAACAGGGAGATGCTGAAGCTTTCTTT. The rearrangement links TRBV5-6 to TRBJ1-1; D may be TRBD1 (6 bases). Germline-derived CDR1 and CDR2 are SGHDT and YYEEEE. The V end was cut by 0 bases, the J end by 6 bases, with 18 bases between. The CDR3 totals 16 residues.

V usage is TRBV10-3 and J usage is TRBJ1-1; a possible D gene is TRBD1 (6 bases). V was clipped by 6 bases and J by 0 bases, with 14 bases between them. CDR1 and CDR2 (germline): ENHRY, SYGVKD. This CDR3 spans 15 amino acids. The CDR3 spells CAIRGAGVMNTEAFF. CDR3 bases: TGTGCCATCAGGGGCGCAGGGGTCATGAACACTGAAGCTTTCTTT.

This clone was recorded a few times. The chain links TRBV2 to TRBJ1-5, with D unresolved. Per germline, CDR1 SNHLY and CDR2 FYNNEI. V gave up 4 bases and J gave up 4 bases, with 8 bases separating them. The CDR3 contains 13 residues. The CDR3 bases are TGTGCCAGCAGTGGGACGGGAAATCAGCCCCAGCATTTT. This encodes CASSGTGNQPQHF. Full variable domain (rest looked up from reference TRBV2 and TRBJ1-5): EPEVTQTPSHQVTQMGQEVILRCVPISNHLYFYWYRQILGQKVEFLVSFYNNEISEKSEIFDDQFSVERPDGSNFTLKIRSTKLEDSAMYFCASSGTGNQPQHFGDGTRLSIL.

Concerning this clone: Different DNA sequences within this sample yield the same CDR3. The genes are TRBV4-3 and TRBJ2-3; no clear D. The V gene's germline CDR1 is LGHNA and CDR2 YSLEER. V lost 0 bases and J 6 bases, leaving 13 bases between the germline ends. The CDR3 length is 15 residues. CDR3 residues: CASSQEGRETDTQYF. CDR3 DNA sequence: TGCGCCAGCAGCCAAGAGGGCAGAGAGACGGATACGCAGTATTTT.

V and J are TRBV6-5 and TRBJ2-7, with D perhaps given as TRBD1 or TRBD2 (6 bases each). CDR1 and CDR2 (germline): MNHEY, SVGAGI. The V and J ends lost 0 bases and 3 bases respectively, with 9 bases between them. This CDR3 is built from 14 residues. The CDR3 reads CASSYSGGLYEQYF. CDR3 DNA: TGTGCCAGCAGTTACTCAGGGGGGCTCTACGAGCAGTACTTC.

Regarding this clone: Germline and junction disagree at one end, which may indicate a read error. This rearrangement joins TRBV5-1 to TRBJ2-5; D may match TRBD1 or TRBD2 (5 bases each). The germline CDR1 and CDR2 sequences are SGHRS and YFSETQ. The CDR3 totals 13 residues. The CDR3 protein is CASSLWDQETQYF. CDR3 coding DNA: TGCGCCAGCAGCTTGTGGGACCAGGAGACCCAGTACTTC.

A note on this clone: A junction end diverges from the germline sequence, so it may reflect a read error. The gene calls are TRBV7-9 and TRBJ2-2; TRBD2 matches 8 bases. The germline V gene encodes CDR1 SEHNR and CDR2 FQNEAQ (reference sequence). CDR3 length equals 15 residues. In nucleotides, the CDR3 is TGTGCCCGCAGCTTGCCCGGGGGGGACACCGGGGAGCTGTTTTTT. This encodes CARSLPGGDTGELFF.

This CDR3 is CASSAKTGVSYGYTF. The CDR3 region has the DNA TGTGCCAGCAGCGCAAAGACAGGGGTTAGCTATGGCTACACCTTC. The chain is built from TRBV9 and TRBJ1-2; the match to TRBD1 covers 8 bases. This CDR3 has 15 residues. Germline CDR1 SGDLS, CDR2 YYNGEE. Trimming took 3 bases from V and 4 from J; bases not matched to a gene: 8. Based on the CDR3 plus reference TRBV9 and TRBJ1-2, the full variable domain is DSGVTQTPKHLITATGQRVTLRCSPRSGDLSVYWYQQSLDQGLQFLIQYYNGEERAKGNILERFSAQQFPDLHSELNLSSLELGDSALYFCASSAKTGVSYGYTFGSGTRLTVV.

The chain combines TRBV11-3 with TRBJ2-3; TRBD2 agrees at 14 bases. V lost 5 bases to trimming and J lost 4 bases; unmatched junction nucleotides: 11. The CDR3 sequence is 18 residues long. Germline V lookup: CDR1 SGHNT, CDR2 YENEEA. CDR3 loop: CASSPGAGLAGGSDTQYF. DNA of the CDR3: TGTGCCAGCAGCCCAGGTGCTGGACTAGCGGGAGGATCAGATACGCAGTATTTT.

This chain joins TRBV5-1 and TRBJ2-1, with 12 bases that match TRBD2. The junction had 7 bases not matched to a gene; V was cut back by 0 bases and J by 9 bases. The germline V gene encodes CDR1 SGHRS and CDR2 YFSETQ. The CDR3 has 16 amino acids. This chain's CDR3 is CASSLDASGRVTEQFF. The CDR3 nucleotides are TGCGCCAGCAGCTTGGACGCTAGCGGGAGGGTTACTGAGCAGTTCTTC.

The V gene is TRBV29-1, the J gene TRBJ2-1; D not certain. This CDR3 spans 12 amino acids. Per the germline V gene, CDR1 is SQVTM and CDR2 is ANQGSEA. Trimming took 7 bases from V and 10 from J, leaving 17 bases between them. CDR3 DNA sequence: TGCAGCGGGGCCTACGGCGACGGGGAGCAGTTCTTC. It is translated as CSGAYGDGEQFF.

The V and J genes are TRBV10-3 and TRBJ1-1; 10 bases are shared with TRBD1. CDR1 ENHRY and CDR2 SYGVKD come from the germline V gene. The CDR3 loop spans 14 amino acids. J lost 8 bases, V lost 7 bases, and 10 bases had no gene match. The CDR3 coding sequence is TGTGCCATCAAACTTGGACAGGGGGGCGAAGAAGCTTTCTTT. It encodes CAIKLGQGGEEAFF.

The chain recombines TRBV7-6 with TRBJ2-5; no clear D gene. Germline values: CDR1 SGHVS, CDR2 FNYEAQ. Trimming left V 1 base short and J 3 bases short, with 9 bases between. The CDR3 spans 14 residues. The CDR3 loop is CASSLVGTKETQYF. The DNA of the CDR3 is TGTGCCAGCAGCTTAGTCGGCACCAAAGAGACCCAGTACTTC. Variable domain in full (rest from reference TRBV7-6 and TRBJ2-5): GAGVSQSPRYKVTKRGQDVALRCDPISGHVSLYWYRQALGQGPEFLTYFNYEAQQDKSGLPNDRFSAERPEGSISTLTIQRTEQRDSAMYRCASSLVGTKETQYFGPGTRLLVL.

The CDR3 DNA is TGCAGCGTTGAAATGTTCGGGACAGGCTGGTTCAATGAGCAGTTCTTC. Its protein is CSVEMFGTGWFNEQFF. The rearrangement links TRBV29-1 to TRBJ2-1; 8 positions agree with TRBD1. The germline CDR1 and CDR2 sequences are SQVTM and ANQGSEA. After removal of 2 bases from V and 6 bases from J, the junction contained 12 bases not matched to a gene. The CDR3 contains 16 residues.

The chain recombines TRBV11-2 with TRBJ1-2; unclear D gene. The CDR3 is 13 amino acids. Trimming removed 4 bases at V and 5 bases at J, with 11 bases between. Germline V gene sequence: CDR1 SGHAT, CDR2 FQNNGV. This CDR3 reads CASSSVSLYGYTF. CDR3 DNA sequence: TGTGCCAGCAGCTCCGTTTCTCTTTATGGCTACACCTTC.

The chain couples TRBV5-5 to TRBJ1-4; no firm D call. This CDR3 is 12 amino acids long. Trimming took off 4 bases at V and 4 bases at J, with 5 bases between the two ends. Germline V CDR1 and CDR2: SGHKS, YYEKEE (reference sequence). In DNA, the CDR3 is TGTGCCAGCAGCGTACTTAATGAAAAACTGTTTTTT. Its translation: CASSVLNEKLFF.

The genes are TRBV29-1 and TRBJ2-1; D remains unclear. CDR1 is SQVTM, CDR2 ANQGSEA, per germline. V gave up 2 bases and J gave up 6 bases, with 14 bases separating them. This CDR3 is built from 14 residues. The CDR3 reads CSVETRNPGNEQFF. CDR3 nucleotide sequence: TGCAGCGTTGAAACGCGTAACCCTGGCAATGAGCAGTTCTTC.